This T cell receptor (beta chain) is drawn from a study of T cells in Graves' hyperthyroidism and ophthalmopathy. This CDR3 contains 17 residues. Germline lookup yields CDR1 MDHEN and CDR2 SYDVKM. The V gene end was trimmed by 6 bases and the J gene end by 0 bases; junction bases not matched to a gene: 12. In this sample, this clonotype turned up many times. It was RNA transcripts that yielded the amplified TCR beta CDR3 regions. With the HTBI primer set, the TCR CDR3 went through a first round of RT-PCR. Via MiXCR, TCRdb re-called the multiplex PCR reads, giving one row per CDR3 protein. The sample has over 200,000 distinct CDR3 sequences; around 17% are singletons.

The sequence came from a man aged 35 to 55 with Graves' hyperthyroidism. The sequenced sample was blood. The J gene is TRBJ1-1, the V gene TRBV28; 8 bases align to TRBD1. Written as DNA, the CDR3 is TGTGCCAGCAGGTACGGGACAGGAGGACTGATGAACACTGAAGCTTTCTTT. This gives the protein CASRYGTGGLMNTEAFF.